The 29 T cell receptor beta chains below all came from one sample that was sequenced in a study of technical replicates of blood from a handful of donors. The protocol was immunoSEQ multiplex PCR, while the TCRdb copy is restricted to in-frame clones and leaves out a portion. The sample records just over 95,000 clones, 85% to 95% being singletons. Sequencing used T cells isolated from PBMCs. All receptors come from a human donor in good health.

The rearrangement links TRBV7-6 to TRBJ1-2; no reliable D call. The germline V gene has CDR1 SGHVS and CDR2 FNYEAQ. Trimming removed 1 base at V and 2 bases at J, with 5 bases between. This CDR3 spans 13 amino acids. The CDR3 bases are TGTGCCAGCAGCTTAGGCGGGAACTATGGCTACACCTTC. Its protein is CASSLGGNYGYTF.

The CDR3: CASSEERTSKGYTF. CDR3 nucleotide sequence: TGTGCCAGCAGTGAAGAAAGGACTTCTAAGGGCTACACCTTC. The chain uses TRBV2 and TRBJ1-2; D uncertain. Germline lookup yields CDR1 SNHLY and CDR2 FYNNEI. The V end was cut by 1 base, the J end by 8 bases, with 14 bases between. The CDR3 runs to 14 residues.

The genes are TRBV27 and TRBJ2-7, with D tentatively TRBD1 (5 bases). The CDR3 contains 12 residues. CDR1 is MNHEY, CDR2 SMNVEV, per germline (reference sequence). Trimming took 2 bases from V and 3 from J, leaving 5 bases between them. Here the CDR3 DNA reads TGTGCCAGCAGTTTAAGGGGCTACGAGCAGTACTTC. The encoded protein is CASSLRGYEQYF.

This sequence joins TRBV7-9 and TRBJ1-3; the D is unclear. The CDR3 covers 15 residues. Germline V gene data show CDR1 as SEHNR and CDR2 as FQNEAQ (reference sequence). V lost 0 bases and J 4 bases, leaving 10 bases between the germline ends. In DNA form, the CDR3 reads TGTGCCAGCAGCTTAGCGTACGGAGCGGGAAACACCATATATTTT. Translating gives CASSLAYGAGNTIYF. The variable domain in full, completed from reference TRBV7-9 and TRBJ1-3, reads DTGVSQNPRHKITKRGQNVTFRCDPISEHNRLYWYRQTLGQGPEFLTYFQNEAQLEKSRLLSDRFSAERPKGSFSTLEIQRTEQGDSAMYLCASSLAYGAGNTIYFGEGSWLTVV.

The CDR3, as DNA: TGCGCCAGCAGCCACCGCGGGGGGGACAATGAGCAGTTCTTC. It encodes CASSHRGGDNEQFF. V and J are TRBV4-1 and TRBJ2-1; TRBD2 matches at 9 bases. Germline assignment: CDR1 MGHRA and CDR2 YSYEKL. J was trimmed by 5 bases and V by 3 bases; bases with no gene match: 2. The CDR3 consists of 14 residues.

This clone appeared once. V and J are TRBV15 and TRBJ2-5, with 7 bases that match TRBD2. This CDR3 has 15 amino acids. Looked up from germline, CDR1 is LNHNV and CDR2 is YYDKDF (reference sequence). Losses at the gene ends were 0 bases for V and 5 bases for J; bases not matched to a gene: 6. CDR3 bases: TGTGCCACCAGCAGAGATCGGGGAGGGCTGGAGACCCAGTACTTC. It is translated as CATSRDRGGLETQYF.

The chain links TRBV28 to TRBJ1-1; no reliable D call. The V gene's germline CDR1 is MDHEN and CDR2 SYDVKM. The CDR3 loop spans 11 amino acids. V gave up 6 bases and J gave up 2 bases, with 4 bases separating them. The CDR3 DNA reads TGTGCCAGCAGCCATAACACTGAAGCTTTCTTT. Its protein is CASSHNTEAFF.

V is TRBV9 and J is TRBJ2-2; 8 nucleotides line up with TRBD1. Trimming took 3 bases from V and 7 from J; bases not matched to a gene: 8. The CDR3 runs 15 residues. The germline gives CDR1 SGDLS, CDR2 YYNGEE. The CDR3: CASSAQGAYNGELFF. The CDR3 bases are TGTGCCAGCAGCGCTCAGGGGGCGTATAACGGGGAGCTGTTTTTT.

The chain combines TRBV6-5 with TRBJ1-2; 7 bases agree with TRBD1. CDR3 size: 15 residues. The V gene end was trimmed by 0 bases and the J gene end by 7 bases; junction bases not matched to a gene: 8. The germline CDR1 and CDR2 sequences are MNHEY and SVGAGI. The CDR3 here is CASSYSIDRDRGYTF. CDR3 bases: TGTGCCAGCAGTTACTCGATAGACAGGGATCGTGGCTACACCTTC.

The CDR3 coding sequence is TGTGCCAGCAGCACTCAGGGGGCTGAAGCTTTCTTT. It yields the protein CASSTQGAEAFF. The chain employs TRBV7-9 and TRBJ1-1; 7 nucleotides agree with TRBD1. The germline V gene has CDR1 SEHNR and CDR2 FQNEAQ (reference sequence). CDR3 size: 12 residues. With V trimmed by 5 bases and J by 6 bases, 3 bases remained unmatched.

J is TRBJ2-1 and V is TRBV18, with D perhaps TRBD2 (6 bases). The ends were cut back, 4 bases at V and 5 bases at J, with 15 bases in the middle. The CDR3 is 15 amino acids. The V gene's germline CDR1 is KGHSH and CDR2 LQKENI. CDR3 sequence (DNA): TGTGCCAGCTCACTATCCCGACTAGTAGACAATGAGCAGTTCTTC. Amino acid sequence: CASSLSRLVDNEQFF. Filled out from reference TRBV18 and TRBJ2-1, the complete variable domain reads NAGVMQNPRHLVRRRGQEARLRCSPMKGHSHVYWYRQLPEEGLKFMVYLQKENIIDESGMPKERFSAEFPKEGPSILRIQQVVRGDSAAYFCASSLSRLVDNEQFFGPGTRLTVL.

This chain uses TRBV10-3 with TRBJ2-1, with D maybe TRBD2 (5 bases). CDR1 is ENHRY, CDR2 SYGVKD, per germline. The CDR3 runs 16 residues. V lost 5 bases to trimming and J lost 0 bases, with 14 bases between them. Written as DNA, the CDR3 is TGTGCCATCAGTCCTGACTGGGAGAGCTCCTACAATGAGCAGTTCTTC. This sequence encodes CAISPDWESSYNEQFF.

The chain has TRBV7-2 and TRBJ2-2, with a tentative D call TRBD1 (6 bases). Trimming took 3 bases from V and 5 from J, leaving 13 bases between them. The CDR3 totals 15 residues. Germline V gene sequence: CDR1 SGHTA, CDR2 FQGNSA. The DNA for the CDR3 is TGTGCCAGCAGCTTTAGGGGGAGCTGGACCGGGGAGCTGTTTTTT. Its protein is CASSFRGSWTGELFF.

Written as DNA, the CDR3 is TGCGCCAGCAGCCATAACCCACAGGGGCTGTATTCTAACTATGGCTACACCTTC. Translated, it gives CASSHNPQGLYSNYGYTF. The gene calls are TRBV4-3 and TRBJ1-2, with 7 bases identical to TRBD1. Germline V gene lookup returns CDR1 LGHNA and CDR2 YSLEER. The J segment lost 0 bases and the V segment lost 3 bases, leaving 13 bases of the junction unmatched. This CDR3 comprises 18 residues.

The rearrangement links TRBV19 to TRBJ2-1; perhaps TRBD2 as D (6 bases). Germline V gene data show CDR1 as LNHDA and CDR2 as SQIVND (reference sequence). Trimming pared 5 bases from V and 7 bases from J, leaving 21 bases between. The CDR3 length is 16 residues. The CDR3 loop is CASSPIRQAGRNEQFF. In DNA form, the CDR3 reads TGTGCCAGTAGTCCCATCCGGCAGGCCGGGAGAAATGAGCAGTTCTTC.

The chain recombines TRBV7-9 with TRBJ2-3; maybe TRBD1 (6 bases). Per the germline V gene, CDR1 is SEHNR and CDR2 is FQNEAQ (reference sequence). The V gene lost 3 bases and the J gene lost 2 bases, with 12 bases spanning the gap. This CDR3 contains 15 residues. DNA of the CDR3: TGTGCCAGCAGCTTCGGACAGATCCTCACAGATACGCAGTATTTT. Protein sequence: CASSFGQILTDTQYF.

This chain joins TRBV7-9 and TRBJ2-1; 12 positions match TRBD2. Trimming cost V 7 bases and J 8 bases; bases outside gene matches: 12. Germline values: CDR1 SEHNR, CDR2 FQNEAQ (reference sequence). The CDR3 has 16 amino acids. The CDR3 loop reads CASTSGSTSGSDEQFF. The DNA of the CDR3 is TGTGCCAGCACCTCAGGTTCGACTAGCGGGAGTGATGAGCAGTTCTTC. Drawing the rest from reference TRBV7-9 and TRBJ2-1, the complete variable domain is DTGVSQNPRHKITKRGQNVTFRCDPISEHNRLYWYRQTLGQGPEFLTYFQNEAQLEKSRLLSDRFSAERPKGSFSTLEIQRTEQGDSAMYLCASTSGSTSGSDEQFFGPGTRLTVL.

This chain connects TRBV19 to TRBJ1-1; D might be TRBD1 (5 bases). V lost 5 bases to trimming and J lost 8 bases, with 12 bases between them. The CDR3 has 12 amino acids. Germline V gene data show CDR1 as LNHDA and CDR2 as SQIVND (reference sequence). The DNA of the CDR3 is TGTGCCAGTAGTGGGGCTCCCGTGGAAGCTTTCTTT. Translation: CASSGAPVEAFF.

V usage is TRBV9 and J usage is TRBJ2-5, with a tentative D call TRBD1 (6 bases). The CDR3 is 16 amino acids. Germline V gene data show CDR1 as SGDLS and CDR2 as YYNGEE. V lost 4 bases to trimming and J lost 2 bases, with 18 bases between them. The CDR3 DNA reads as TGTGCCAGCAGCCCCCCACAGGGAATGGGGCAAGAGACCCAGTACTTC. This sequence encodes CASSPPQGMGQETQYF.

This clone appeared once. The chain couples TRBV7-9 to TRBJ2-3; a weak D match, TRBD1 (6 bases). This CDR3 has 14 residues. CDR1 SEHNR and CDR2 FQNEAQ come from the germline V gene (reference sequence). V lost 5 bases, J lost 4 bases, and 13 bases lay in between. The CDR3: CASSPRTAPDTQYF. CDR3 sequence (DNA): TGTGCCAGCAGCCCGAGGACAGCCCCAGATACGCAGTATTTT. Combining the CDR3 with reference TRBV7-9 and TRBJ2-3 gives the whole variable domain DTGVSQNPRHKITKRGQNVTFRCDPISEHNRLYWYRQTLGQGPEFLTYFQNEAQLEKSRLLSDRFSAERPKGSFSTLEIQRTEQGDSAMYLCASSPRTAPDTQYFGPGTRLTVL.

This chain uses TRBV9 with TRBJ2-2, with unresolved D. The CDR3 extends over 14 amino acids. Germline CDR1 SGDLS, CDR2 YYNGEE. V was pared by 1 base and J by 0 bases, with 4 bases between. The CDR3 nucleotides are TGTGCCAGCAGCGTAAGCCCGAACACCGGGGAGCTGTTTTTT. Residues: CASSVSPNTGELFF.

This clone has only a few counts. The V call is TRBV7-2, the J call TRBJ1-2; D is unclear. Trimming cost V 2 bases and J 7 bases, with 8 bases left between them. CDR1 is SGHTA, CDR2 FQGNSA, per germline. The length of the CDR3 is 12 residues. CDR3 protein: CASSLQAGGYTF. The CDR3 DNA reads TGTGCCAGCAGCTTACAGGCGGGTGGCTACACCTTC.

In nucleotides, the CDR3 is TGTGCCAGCAGTCGGTCCAAGCGGGAGATGTCCTACGAGCAGTACTTC. Translated, it gives CASSRSKREMSYEQYF. This rearrangement joins TRBV28 to TRBJ2-7; 8 bases match TRBD2. The CDR3 extends over 16 amino acids. Germline assignment: CDR1 MDHEN and CDR2 SYDVKM. After removal of 5 bases from V and 1 base from J, the junction contained 10 bases not matched to a gene.

This chain connects TRBV27 to TRBJ2-7; D is unclear. V was trimmed by 4 bases and J by 0 bases, leaving 10 bases between them. Per germline, CDR1 MNHEY and CDR2 SMNVEV (reference sequence). The CDR3 is 14 amino acids. CDR3 region: CASSYARSSYEQYF. The CDR3 nucleotides are TGTGCCAGCAGTTATGCAAGGAGCTCCTACGAGCAGTACTTC.

V usage is TRBV11-2 and J usage is TRBJ1-1; perhaps TRBD1 as D (5 bases). The CDR3 is 14 residues long. Germline V gene sequence: CDR1 SGHAT, CDR2 FQNNGV. V lost 7 bases to trimming and J lost 1 base, with 13 bases between them. The CDR3 sequence is CASTRGGGNTEAFF. CDR3 in DNA: TGTGCCAGCACCCGGGGCGGGGGGAACACTGAAGCTTTCTTT.

The CDR3 is CASSLADLNEQFF. CDR3 nucleotide sequence: TGTGCCAGCAGCTTAGCAGATCTCAACGAGCAGTTCTTC. V usage is TRBV11-2 and J usage is TRBJ2-1; D remains ambiguous. This CDR3 is built from 13 residues. Between the trimmed V and J ends, which lost 1 base and 10 bases, there was a span of 11 bases. The germline V gene encodes CDR1 SGHAT and CDR2 FQNNGV.

This clone showed up just once. V gene TRBV9 combines with J gene TRBJ1-4, with 8 bases identical to TRBD1. The CDR3 has 14 amino acids. J gave up 5 bases and V 0 bases, and 0 bases lay outside the gene matches. Germline assignment: CDR1 SGDLS and CDR2 YYNGEE. The CDR3 reads CASSVGTGNEKLFF. In nucleotides, the CDR3 is TGTGCCAGCAGCGTAGGGACAGGGAATGAAAAACTGTTTTTT. Full variable domain (rest looked up from reference TRBV9 and TRBJ1-4): DSGVTQTPKHLITATGQRVTLRCSPRSGDLSVYWYQQSLDQGLQFLIQYYNGEERAKGNILERFSAQQFPDLHSELNLSSLELGDSALYFCASSVGTGNEKLFFGSGTQLSVL.

The chain has TRBV5-8 and TRBJ2-5, with TRBD2 as a possible D gene (6 bases). The V gene's germline CDR1 is SGHTS and CDR2 YDEGEE. This CDR3 comprises 14 residues. V was trimmed by 4 bases and J by 0 bases, leaving 10 bases between them. The CDR3 DNA is TGTGCCAGCAGCAGCCGGGAGTACCAAGAGACCCAGTACTTC. This gives the protein CASSSREYQETQYF.

This clone was counted a single time. This chain joins TRBV4-1 and TRBJ1-1, with TRBD1 matching over 11 bases. Trimming removed 3 bases from V and 6 bases from J; junction bases left unmatched: 0. The germline V gene has CDR1 MGHRA and CDR2 YSYEKL. CDR3 length: 13 amino acids. The CDR3 coding sequence is TGCGCCAGCAGCCAGGGACAGGGGGCTGAAGCTTTCTTT. It translates to CASSQGQGAEAFF.